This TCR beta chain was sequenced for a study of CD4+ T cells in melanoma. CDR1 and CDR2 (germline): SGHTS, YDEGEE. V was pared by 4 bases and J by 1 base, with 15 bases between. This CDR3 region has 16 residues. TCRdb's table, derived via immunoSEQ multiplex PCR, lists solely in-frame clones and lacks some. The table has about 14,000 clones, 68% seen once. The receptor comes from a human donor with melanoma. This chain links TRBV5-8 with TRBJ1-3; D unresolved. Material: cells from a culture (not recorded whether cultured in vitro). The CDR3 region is CASSAWTGLSGNTIYF. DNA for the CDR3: TGTGCCAGCAGCGCCTGGACGGGGTTATCTGGAAACACCATATATTTT. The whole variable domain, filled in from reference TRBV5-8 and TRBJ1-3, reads EAGVTQSPTHLIKTRGQQATLRCSPISGHTSVYWYQQALGLGLQFLLWYDEGEERNRGNFPPRFSGRQFPNYSSELNVNALELEDSALYLCASSAWTGLSGNTIYFGEGSWLTVV.